This T cell receptor (beta chain) is drawn from a study of shared clonotypes between healthy human individuals. Study-wide background: Three plates were used per donor for CD4 naive, three for CD4 memory, two for CD8 naive and one for CD8 memory.

Per the study methods: Filtering differed because ImmunoSEQ produced junction-only sequences that carried no quality scores. Clones were read by immunoSEQ multiplex PCR, and TCRdb kept only the in-frame ones, dropping some. V and J calls plus clone size are reproduced from that table; the DNA served to infer D and trimming. The sample lists about 2,500,000 clones, 90% to 95% occurring once. CDR3 length equals 13 residues. CDR1 is KGHSH, CDR2 LQKENI, per germline. V lost 4 bases and J lost 6, with 10 bases in between. Into CD45RA+ naive and CD45RA-negative memory subsets, the CD4+ cells were split. V is TRBV18 and J is TRBJ1-5; D uncertain. Sequenced input: naive CD4+ T cells sorted from blood. Subset specified: CD45RA+ positively selected. The receptor was derived from a young man in good health. CDR3 in DNA: TGTGCCAGCTCACTCGGGTCGACTCAGCCCCAGCATTTT. It encodes CASSLGSTQPQHF. Full variable domain (outside the CDR3, taken from reference TRBV18 and TRBJ1-5): NAGVMQNPRHLVRRRGQEARLRCSPMKGHSHVYWYRQLPEEGLKFMVYLQKENIIDESGMPKERFSAEFPKEGPSILRIQQVVRGDSAAYFCASSLGSTQPQHFGDGTRLSIL.